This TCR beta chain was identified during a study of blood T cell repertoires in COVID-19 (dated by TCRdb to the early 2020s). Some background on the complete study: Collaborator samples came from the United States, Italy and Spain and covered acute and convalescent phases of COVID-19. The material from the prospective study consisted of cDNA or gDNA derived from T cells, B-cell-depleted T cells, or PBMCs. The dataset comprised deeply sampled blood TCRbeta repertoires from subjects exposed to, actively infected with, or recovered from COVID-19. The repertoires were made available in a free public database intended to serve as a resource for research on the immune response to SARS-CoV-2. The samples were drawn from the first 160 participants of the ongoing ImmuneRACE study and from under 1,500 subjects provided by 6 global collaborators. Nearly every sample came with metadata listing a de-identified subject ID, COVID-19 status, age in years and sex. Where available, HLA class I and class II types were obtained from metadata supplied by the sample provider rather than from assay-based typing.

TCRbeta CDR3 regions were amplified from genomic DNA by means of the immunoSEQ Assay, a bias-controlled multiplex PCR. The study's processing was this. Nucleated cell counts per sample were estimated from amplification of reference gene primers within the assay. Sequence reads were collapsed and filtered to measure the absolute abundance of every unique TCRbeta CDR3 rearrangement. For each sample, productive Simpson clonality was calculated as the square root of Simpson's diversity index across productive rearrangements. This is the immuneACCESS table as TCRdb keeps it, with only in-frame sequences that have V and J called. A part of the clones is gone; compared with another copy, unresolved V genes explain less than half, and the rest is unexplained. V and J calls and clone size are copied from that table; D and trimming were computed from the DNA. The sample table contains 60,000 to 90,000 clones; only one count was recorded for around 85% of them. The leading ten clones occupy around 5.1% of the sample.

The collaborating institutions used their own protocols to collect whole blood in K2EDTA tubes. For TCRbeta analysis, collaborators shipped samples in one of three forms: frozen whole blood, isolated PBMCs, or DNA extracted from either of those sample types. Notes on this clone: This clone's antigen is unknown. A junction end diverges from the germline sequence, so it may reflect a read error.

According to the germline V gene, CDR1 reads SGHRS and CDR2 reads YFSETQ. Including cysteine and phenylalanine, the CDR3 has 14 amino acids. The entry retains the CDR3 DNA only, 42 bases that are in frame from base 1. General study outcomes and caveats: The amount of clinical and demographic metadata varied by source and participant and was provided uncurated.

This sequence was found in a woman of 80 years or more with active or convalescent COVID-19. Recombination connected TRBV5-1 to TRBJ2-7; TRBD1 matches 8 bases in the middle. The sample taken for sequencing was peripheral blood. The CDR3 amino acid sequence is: CASSLGQGAKSLNF. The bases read TGCGCCAGCAGCTTGGGTCAGGGGGCAAAGTCTCTGAACTTC.